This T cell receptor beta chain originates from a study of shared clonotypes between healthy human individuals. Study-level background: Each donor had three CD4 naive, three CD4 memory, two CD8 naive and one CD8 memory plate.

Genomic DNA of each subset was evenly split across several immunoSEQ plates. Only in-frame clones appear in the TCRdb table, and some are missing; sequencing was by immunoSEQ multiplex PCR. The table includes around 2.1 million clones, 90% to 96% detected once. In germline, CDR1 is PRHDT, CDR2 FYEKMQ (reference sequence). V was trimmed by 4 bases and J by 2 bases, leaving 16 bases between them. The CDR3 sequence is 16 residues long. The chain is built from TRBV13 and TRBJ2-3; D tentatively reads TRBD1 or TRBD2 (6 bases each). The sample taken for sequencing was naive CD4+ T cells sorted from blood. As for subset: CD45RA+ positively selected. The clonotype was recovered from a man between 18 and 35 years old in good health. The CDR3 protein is CASSSRVGGFTDTQYF. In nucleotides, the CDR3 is TGTGCCAGCAGCTCGCGGGTGGGGGGCTTCACAGATACGCAGTATTTT.